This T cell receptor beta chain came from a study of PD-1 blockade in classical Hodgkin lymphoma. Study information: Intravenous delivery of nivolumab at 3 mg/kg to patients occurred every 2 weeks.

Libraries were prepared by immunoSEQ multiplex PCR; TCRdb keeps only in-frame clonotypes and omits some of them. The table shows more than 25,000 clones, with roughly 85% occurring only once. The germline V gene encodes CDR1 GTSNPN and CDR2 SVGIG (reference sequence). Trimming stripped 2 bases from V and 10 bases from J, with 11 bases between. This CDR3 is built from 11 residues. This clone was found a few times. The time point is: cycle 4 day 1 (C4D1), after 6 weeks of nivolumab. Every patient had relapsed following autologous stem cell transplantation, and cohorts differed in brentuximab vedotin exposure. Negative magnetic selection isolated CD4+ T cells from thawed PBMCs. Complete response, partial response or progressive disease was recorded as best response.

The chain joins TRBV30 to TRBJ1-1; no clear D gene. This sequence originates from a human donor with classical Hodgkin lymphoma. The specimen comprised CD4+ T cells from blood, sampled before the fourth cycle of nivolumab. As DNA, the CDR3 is TGTGCCTGGAGTAGGGTGCAGAGAGCTTTCTTT. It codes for CAWSRVQRAFF.